Included here is one T cell receptor (beta chain) sequence, with context. The target antigen is unknown. Germline assignment: CDR1 SGDLS and CDR2 YYNGEE. This CDR3 contains 15 residues. With V trimmed by 0 bases and J by 5 bases, 1 base remained unmatched. PCR employed 60 Vbeta and 13 Jbeta primers. Data came from immunoSEQ multiplex PCR; TCRdb stores just in-frame clones and leaves some out. The sample includes 150,000 to 200,000 clones, around 78% of them seen just once. These data are taken from a study of cytomegalovirus exposure and HLA in healthy donors. Study-level background: Of roughly 400 genotyped donors, around 80% grouped in the Caucasian-associated ancestry cluster.

Findings and caveats of the study: Most TCRs appeared rarely, but some public TCRs recurred in many donors. Later analysis associated a missense DCLRE1C variant with TCR beta V- and J-gene trimming. It was approximately 150 TCR beta chains that were listed as cytomegalovirus-associated.

Sequencing was performed on PBMCs. This TCR derives from a woman aged 25 to 39 in good health and CMV-seropositive. This chain uses TRBV9 with TRBJ2-2, with 10 nucleotides matching TRBD1. CDR3 nucleotide sequence: TGTGCCAGCAGCGTAGGGACAGGGGGAACCGGGGAGCTGTTTTTT. Its protein is CASSVGTGGTGELFF.